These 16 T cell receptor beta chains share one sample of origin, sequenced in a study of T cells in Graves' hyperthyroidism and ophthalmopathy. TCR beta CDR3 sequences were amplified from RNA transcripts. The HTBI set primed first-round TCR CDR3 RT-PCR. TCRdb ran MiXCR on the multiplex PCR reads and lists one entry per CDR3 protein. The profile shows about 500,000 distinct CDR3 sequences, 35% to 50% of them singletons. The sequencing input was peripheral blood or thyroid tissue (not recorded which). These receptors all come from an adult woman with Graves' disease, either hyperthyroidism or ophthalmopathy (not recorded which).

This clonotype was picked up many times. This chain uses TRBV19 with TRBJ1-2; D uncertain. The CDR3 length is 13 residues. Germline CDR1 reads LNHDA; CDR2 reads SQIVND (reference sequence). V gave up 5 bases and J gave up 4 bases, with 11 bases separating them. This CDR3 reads CASSPQSFYGYTF. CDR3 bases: TGTGCCAGTAGTCCACAGAGCTTCTATGGCTACACCTTC. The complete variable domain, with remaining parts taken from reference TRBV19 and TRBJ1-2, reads DGGITQSPKYLFRKEGQNVTLSCEQNLNHDAMYWYRQDPGQGLRLIYYSQIVNDFQKGDIAEGYSVSREKKESFPLTVTSAQKNPTAFYLCASSPQSFYGYTFGSGTRLTVV.

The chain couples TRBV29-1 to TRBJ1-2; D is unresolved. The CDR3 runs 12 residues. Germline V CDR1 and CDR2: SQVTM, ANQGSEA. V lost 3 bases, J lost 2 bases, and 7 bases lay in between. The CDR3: CSVERRNYGYTF. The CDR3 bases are TGCAGCGTTGAGAGGAGAAACTATGGCTACACCTTC.

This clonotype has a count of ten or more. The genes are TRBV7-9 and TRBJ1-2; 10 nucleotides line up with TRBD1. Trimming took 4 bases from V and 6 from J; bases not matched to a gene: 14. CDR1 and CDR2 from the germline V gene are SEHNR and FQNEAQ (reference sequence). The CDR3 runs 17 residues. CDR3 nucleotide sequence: TGTGCCAGCAGCTCTGGCCAGGGACAGGGGAATAGTCATGGCTACACCTTC. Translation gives CASSSGQGQGNSHGYTF.

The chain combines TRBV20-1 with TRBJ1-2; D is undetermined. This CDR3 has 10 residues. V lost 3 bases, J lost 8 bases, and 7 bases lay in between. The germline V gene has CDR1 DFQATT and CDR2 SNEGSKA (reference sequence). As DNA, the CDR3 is TGCAGTGCTAGTCGGGAGGGCTACACCTTC. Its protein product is CSASREGYTF.

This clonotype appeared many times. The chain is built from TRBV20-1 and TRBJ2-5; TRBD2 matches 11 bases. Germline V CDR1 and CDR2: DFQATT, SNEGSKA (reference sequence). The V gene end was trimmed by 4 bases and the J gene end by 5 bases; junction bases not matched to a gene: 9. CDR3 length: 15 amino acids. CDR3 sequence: CSATRLLAGGETQYF. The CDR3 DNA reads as TGCAGTGCTACACGATTATTAGCGGGAGGGGAGACCCAGTACTTC.

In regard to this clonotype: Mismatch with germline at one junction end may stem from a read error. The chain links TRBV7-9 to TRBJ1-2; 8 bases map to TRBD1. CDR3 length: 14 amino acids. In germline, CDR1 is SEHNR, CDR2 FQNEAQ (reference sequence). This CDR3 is CASRSDRVSYGYTF. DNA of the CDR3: TGCGCCAGCAGGTCGGACAGGGTGAGCTATGGCTACACCTTC.

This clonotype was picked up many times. This CDR3 is CSVVGGLYGYTF. As DNA, the CDR3 is TGCAGCGTTGTAGGGGGTCTCTATGGCTACACCTTC. This chain links TRBV29-1 with TRBJ1-2, with D perhaps TRBD1 (6 bases). This CDR3 has 12 amino acids. The germline V gene has CDR1 SQVTM and CDR2 ANQGSEA. Trimming took off 4 bases at V and 4 bases at J, with 10 bases between the two ends.

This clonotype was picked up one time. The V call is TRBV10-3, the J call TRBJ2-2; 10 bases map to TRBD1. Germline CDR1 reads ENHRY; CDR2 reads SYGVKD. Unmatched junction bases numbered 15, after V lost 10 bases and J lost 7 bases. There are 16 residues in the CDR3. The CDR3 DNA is TGTGCCACCGGAGAGACCGGGACAGGGGTCGGCGGGGAGCTGTTTTTT. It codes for CATGETGTGVGGELFF.

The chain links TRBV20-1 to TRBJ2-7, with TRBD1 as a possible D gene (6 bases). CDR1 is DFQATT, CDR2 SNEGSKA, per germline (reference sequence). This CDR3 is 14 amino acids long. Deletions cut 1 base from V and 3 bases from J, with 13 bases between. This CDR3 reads CSARGNRAHYEQYF. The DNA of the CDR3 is TGCAGTGCTAGAGGTAACAGGGCTCACTACGAGCAGTACTTC.

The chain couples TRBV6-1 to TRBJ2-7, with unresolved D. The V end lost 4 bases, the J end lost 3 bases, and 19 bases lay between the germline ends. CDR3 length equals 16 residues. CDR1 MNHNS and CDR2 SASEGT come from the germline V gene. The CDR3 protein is CASSGSALNPLYEQYF. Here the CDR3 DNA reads TGTGCCAGCAGTGGGTCGGCCCTGAACCCCCTCTACGAGCAGTACTTC.

For the CDR3, the DNA is TGTGCCAGCAGCCATCGATCCATGAACACCATATATTTT. Translated: CASSHRSMNTIYF. The J gene is TRBJ1-3, the V gene TRBV14; no firm D call. Germline-derived CDR1 and CDR2 are SGHDN and FVKESK. V lost 3 bases, J lost 7 bases, and 10 bases lay in between. The CDR3 is 13 residues long.

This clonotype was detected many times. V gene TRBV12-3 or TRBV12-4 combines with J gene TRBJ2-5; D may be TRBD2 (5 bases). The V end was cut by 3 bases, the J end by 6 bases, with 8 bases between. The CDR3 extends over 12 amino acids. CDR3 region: CASSFEGKTQYF. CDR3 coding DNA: TGTGCCAGCAGTTTTGAGGGAAAGACCCAGTACTTC.

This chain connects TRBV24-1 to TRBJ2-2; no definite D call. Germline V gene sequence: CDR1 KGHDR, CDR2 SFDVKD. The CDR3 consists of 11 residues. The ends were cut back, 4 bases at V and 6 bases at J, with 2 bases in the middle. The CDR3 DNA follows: TGTGCCACCAGTGACCCCGGGGAGCTGTTTTTT. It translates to CATSDPGELFF.

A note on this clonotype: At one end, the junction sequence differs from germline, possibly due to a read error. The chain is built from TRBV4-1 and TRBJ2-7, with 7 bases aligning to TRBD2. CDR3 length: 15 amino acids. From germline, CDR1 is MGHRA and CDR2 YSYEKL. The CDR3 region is CASSQDPAGHTDLVF. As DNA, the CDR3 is TGCGCCAGCAGCCAAGACCCAGCGGGGCACACTGATCTGGTCTTC.

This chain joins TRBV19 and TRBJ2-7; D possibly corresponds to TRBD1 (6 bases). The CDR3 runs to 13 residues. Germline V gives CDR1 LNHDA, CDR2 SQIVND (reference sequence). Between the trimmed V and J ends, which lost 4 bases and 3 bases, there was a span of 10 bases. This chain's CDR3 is CASSNTGFYEQYF. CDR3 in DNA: TGTGCCAGTAGTAACACAGGGTTCTACGAGCAGTACTTC. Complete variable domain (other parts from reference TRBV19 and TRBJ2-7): DGGITQSPKYLFRKEGQNVTLSCEQNLNHDAMYWYRQDPGQGLRLIYYSQIVNDFQKGDIAEGYSVSREKKESFPLTVTSAQKNPTAFYLCASSNTGFYEQYFGPGTRLTVT.

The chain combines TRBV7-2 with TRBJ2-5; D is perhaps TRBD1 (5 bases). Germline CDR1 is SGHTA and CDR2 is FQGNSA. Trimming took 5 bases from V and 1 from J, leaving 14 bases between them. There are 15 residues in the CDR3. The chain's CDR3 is CASSLLQGLQETQYF. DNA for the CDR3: TGTGCCAGCAGCCTACTTCAGGGTCTCCAAGAGACCCAGTACTTC.